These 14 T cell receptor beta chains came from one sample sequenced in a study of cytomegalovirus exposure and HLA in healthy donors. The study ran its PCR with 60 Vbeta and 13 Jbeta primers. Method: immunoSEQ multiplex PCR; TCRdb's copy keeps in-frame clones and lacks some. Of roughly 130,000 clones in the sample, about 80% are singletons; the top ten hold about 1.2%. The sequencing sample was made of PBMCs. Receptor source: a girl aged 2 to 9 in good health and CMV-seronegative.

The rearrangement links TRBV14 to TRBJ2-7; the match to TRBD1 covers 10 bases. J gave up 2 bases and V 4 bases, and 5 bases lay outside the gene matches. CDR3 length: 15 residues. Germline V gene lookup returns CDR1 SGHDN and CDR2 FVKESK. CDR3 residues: CASSRTGGITYEQYF. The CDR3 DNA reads TGTGCCAGCAGCCGGACAGGGGGGATCACCTACGAGCAGTACTTC.

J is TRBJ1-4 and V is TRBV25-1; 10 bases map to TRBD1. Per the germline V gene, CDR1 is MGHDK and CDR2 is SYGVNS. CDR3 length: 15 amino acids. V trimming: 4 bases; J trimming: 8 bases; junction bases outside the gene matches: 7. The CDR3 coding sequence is TGTGCCAGCAGTGTCAGGACAGGGGGGAACGAAAAACTGTTTTTT. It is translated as CASSVRTGGNEKLFF.

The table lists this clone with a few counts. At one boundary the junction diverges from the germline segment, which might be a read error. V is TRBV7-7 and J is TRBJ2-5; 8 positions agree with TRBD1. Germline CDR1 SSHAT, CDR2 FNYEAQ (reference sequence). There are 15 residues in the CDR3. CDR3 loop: CASSLWTGSQETQYF. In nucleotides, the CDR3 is TGTGCTAGCAGTTTATGGACAGGGAGCCAAGAGACCCAGTACTTC. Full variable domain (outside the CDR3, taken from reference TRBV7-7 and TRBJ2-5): GAGVSQSPRYKVTKRGQDVTLRCDPISSHATLYWYQQALGQGPEFLTYFNYEAQPDKSGLPSDRFSAERPEGSISTLTIQRTEQRDSAMYRCASSLWTGSQETQYFGPGTRLLVL.

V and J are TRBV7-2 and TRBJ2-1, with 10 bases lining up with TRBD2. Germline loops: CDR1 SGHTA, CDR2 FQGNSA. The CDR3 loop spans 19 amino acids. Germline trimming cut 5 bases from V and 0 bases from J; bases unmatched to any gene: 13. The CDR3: CASSLILGLAASSYNEQFF. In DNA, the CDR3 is TGTGCCAGCAGCCTTATTCTCGGACTAGCGGCCAGCTCCTACAATGAGCAGTTCTTC.

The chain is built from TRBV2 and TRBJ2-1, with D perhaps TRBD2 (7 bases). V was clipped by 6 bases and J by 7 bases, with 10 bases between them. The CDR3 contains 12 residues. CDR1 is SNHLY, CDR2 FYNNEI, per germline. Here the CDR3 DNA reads TGTGCCAGCAGGGGAGGGGGTAATGAGCAGTTCTTC. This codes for CASRGGGNEQFF.

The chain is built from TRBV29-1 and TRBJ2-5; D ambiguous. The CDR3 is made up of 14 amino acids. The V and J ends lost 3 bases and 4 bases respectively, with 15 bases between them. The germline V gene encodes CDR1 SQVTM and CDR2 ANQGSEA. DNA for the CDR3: TGCAGCGTTGACGTTTTGAGTGCTTCAGAGACCCAGTACTTC. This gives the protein CSVDVLSASETQYF. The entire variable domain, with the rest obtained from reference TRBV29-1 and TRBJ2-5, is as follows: SAVISQKPSRDICQRGTSLTIQCQVDSQVTMMFWYRQQPGQSLTLIATANQGSEATYESGFVIDKFPISRPNLTFSTLTVSNMSPEDSSIYLCSVDVLSASETQYFGPGTRLLVL.

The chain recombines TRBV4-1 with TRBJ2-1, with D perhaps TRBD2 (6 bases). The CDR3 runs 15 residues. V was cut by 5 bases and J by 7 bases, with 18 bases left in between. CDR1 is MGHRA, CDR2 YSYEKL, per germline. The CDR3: CASSDGAGFYNEQFF. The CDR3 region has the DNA TGCGCCAGCAGCGACGGTGCGGGGTTTTATAATGAGCAGTTCTTC.

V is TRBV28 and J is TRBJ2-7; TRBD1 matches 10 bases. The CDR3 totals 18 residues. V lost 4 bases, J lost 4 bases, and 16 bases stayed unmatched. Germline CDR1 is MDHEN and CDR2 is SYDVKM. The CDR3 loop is CASSSSFPGQGRGYEQYF. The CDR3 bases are TGTGCCAGCAGTTCCTCGTTCCCGGGACAGGGGCGAGGGTACGAGCAGTACTTC. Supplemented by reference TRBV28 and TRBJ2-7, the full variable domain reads DVKVTQSSRYLVKRTGEKVFLECVQDMDHENMFWYRQDPGLGLRLIYFSYDVKMKEKGDIPEGYSVSREKKERFSLILESASTNQTSMYLCASSSSFPGQGRGYEQYFGPGTRLTVT.

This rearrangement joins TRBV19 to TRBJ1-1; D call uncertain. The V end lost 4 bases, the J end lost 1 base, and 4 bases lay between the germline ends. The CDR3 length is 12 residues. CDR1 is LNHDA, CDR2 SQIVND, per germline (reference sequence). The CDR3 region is CASSRQNTEAFF. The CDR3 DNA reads TGTGCCAGTAGTAGACAGAACACTGAAGCTTTCTTT.

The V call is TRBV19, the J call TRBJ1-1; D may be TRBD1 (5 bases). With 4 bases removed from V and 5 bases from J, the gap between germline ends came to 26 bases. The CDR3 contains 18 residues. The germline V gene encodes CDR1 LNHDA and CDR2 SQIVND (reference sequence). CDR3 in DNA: TGTGCCAGTAGTACGCAACTTAATTCAGGGAGGCCGACTACTGAAGCTTTCTTT. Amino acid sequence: CASSTQLNSGRPTTEAFF. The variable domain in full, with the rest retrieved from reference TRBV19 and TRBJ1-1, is DGGITQSPKYLFRKEGQNVTLSCEQNLNHDAMYWYRQDPGQGLRLIYYSQIVNDFQKGDIAEGYSVSREKKESFPLTVTSAQKNPTAFYLCASSTQLNSGRPTTEAFFGQGTRLTVV.

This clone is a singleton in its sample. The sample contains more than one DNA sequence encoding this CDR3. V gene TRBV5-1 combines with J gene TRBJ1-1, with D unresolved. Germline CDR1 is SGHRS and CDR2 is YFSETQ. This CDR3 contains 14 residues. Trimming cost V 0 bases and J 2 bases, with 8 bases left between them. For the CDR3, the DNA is TGCGCCAGCAGCTTGGGACGGGGAAACACTGAAGCTTTCTTT. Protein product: CASSLGRGNTEAFF.

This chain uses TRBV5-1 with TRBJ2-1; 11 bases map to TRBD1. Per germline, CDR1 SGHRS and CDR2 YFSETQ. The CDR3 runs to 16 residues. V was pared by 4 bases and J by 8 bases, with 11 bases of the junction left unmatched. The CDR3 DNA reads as TGCGCCAGCAGCAGTTTAGGACAGGGGGCGCAGCATGAGCAGTTCTTC. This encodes CASSSLGQGAQHEQFF.

As DNA, the CDR3 is TGTGCCAGTAGTATCAGGGGATCCAACTATGGCTACACCTTC. Protein: CASSIRGSNYGYTF. The J gene is TRBJ1-2, the V gene TRBV19; TRBD1 might be the D (6 bases). The V end was cut by 3 bases, the J end by 2 bases, with 10 bases between. Germline lookup yields CDR1 LNHDA and CDR2 SQIVND (reference sequence). The CDR3 is 14 amino acids.

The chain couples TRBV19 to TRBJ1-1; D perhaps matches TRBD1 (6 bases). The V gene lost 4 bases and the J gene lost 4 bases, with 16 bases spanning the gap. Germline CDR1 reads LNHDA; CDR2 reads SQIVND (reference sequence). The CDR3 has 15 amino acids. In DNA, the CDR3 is TGTGCCAGTAGTACGACAGGACGAATGAGCACTGAAGCTTTCTTT. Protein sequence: CASSTTGRMSTEAFF.